The 3 T cell receptor beta chains below all came from one sample that was sequenced in a study of cytomegalovirus exposure and HLA in healthy donors. Measured with immunoSEQ multiplex PCR; TCRdb has only the in-frame clones, and not every one. There are roughly 90,000 clones in the sample; approximately 94% occur only once, and less than 1.5% lies in the top ten. Sequenced input: PBMCs. The receptor source for this set is a woman aged 30 to 39 in good health and CMV-seropositive.

The rearrangement uses TRBV27 and TRBJ2-1; 13 bases map to TRBD2. With 3 bases clipped from V and 5 bases from J, the junction kept 1 base outside the gene matches. Germline CDR1 and CDR2: MNHEY and SMNVEV (reference sequence). CDR3 length: 15 residues. As DNA, the CDR3 is TGTGCCAGCAGTTTCGGGACTAGCGGGAACAATGAGCAGTTCTTC. Translating it yields CASSFGTSGNNEQFF.

The chain uses TRBV18 and TRBJ2-3; D possibly corresponds to TRBD2 (6 bases). Trimming removed 4 bases from V and 2 bases from J, with 13 bases in between. CDR3 size: 15 residues. Per germline, CDR1 KGHSH and CDR2 LQKENI. CDR3: CASSQVLAPTDTQYF. The CDR3 DNA is TGTGCCAGCTCACAAGTACTAGCTCCCACAGATACGCAGTATTTT.

The rearrangement links TRBV14 to TRBJ2-6, with TRBD1 matching over 8 bases. Unmatched junction bases numbered 3, after V lost 8 bases and J lost 0 bases. Looked up from germline, CDR1 is SGHDN and CDR2 is FVKESK. The CDR3 contains 15 residues. CDR3 sequence: CASRDRYSGANVLTF. The CDR3 DNA reads as TGTGCCAGCCGGGACAGGTACTCTGGGGCCAACGTCCTGACTTTC.